A selection of T cell receptor beta chains follows, all from one sample in a study of response to subunit inactivated influenza vaccine. TCRdb itself ran the RT-PCR reads through MiXCR, one entry per CDR3 protein. The sample carries hundreds of thousands of distinct CDR3 sequences, approximately 17% recorded once. The sample here was PBMCs from blood, taken about 5 days after vaccination. Every receptor here comes from a man aged 50 to 60 who received an inactivated influenza vaccine. The CDR3 runs from the conserved cysteine through the conserved F or W. The D gene is left open where the match is weak. Size values are once, few and many counts, or a class for expanded clones, and some rows have none.

J gene: TRBJ1-5
D gene: -
clone size: -
V gene: TRBV6-1
CDR3 protein: CASASPGGASNQPQHF
CDR3 DNA: TGTGCCAGCGCGTCCCCGGGAGGGGCAAGCAATCAGCCCCAGCATTTT

J gene: TRBJ2-3
D gene: -
clone size: few
V gene: TRBV5-1
CDR3 protein: CASSLAIGEADTQYF
CDR3 DNA: TGCGCCAGCAGCTTGGCCATAGGGGAGGCAGATACGCAGTATTTT

J gene: TRBJ2-2
D gene: -
clone size: -
V gene: TRBV12-3/TRBV12-4
CDR3 protein: CASSSTSHTGELFF
CDR3 DNA: TGTGCCAGCAGTTCGACGAGCCACACCGGGGAGCTGTTTTTT

J gene: TRBJ1-2
D gene: TRBD1
clone size: many
V gene: TRBV27
CDR3 protein: CASSPGRTGEYGYTF
CDR3 DNA: TGTGCCAGCAGTCCCGGGAGGACAGGGGAGTATGGCTACACCTTC

J gene: TRBJ2-1
D gene: -
clone size: -
V gene: TRBV7-8
CDR3 protein: CASSGSPPSSYNEQFF
CDR3 DNA: TGTGCCAGCAGCGGGAGTCCCCCAAGCTCCTACAATGAGCAGTTCTTC

J gene: TRBJ2-5
D gene: -
clone size: few
V gene: TRBV7-2
CDR3 protein: CASSLAGALQETQYF
CDR3 DNA: TGTGCCAGCAGCTTAGCGGGGGCTCTTCAAGAGACCCAGTACTTC

J gene: TRBJ2-1
D gene: -
clone size: -
V gene: TRBV4-3
CDR3 protein: CASSQAPALYNEQFF
CDR3 DNA: TGCGCCAGCAGCCAAGCCCCCGCTCTATACAATGAGCAGTTCTTC

J gene: TRBJ2-3
D gene: -
clone size: -
V gene: TRBV7-7
CDR3 protein: CASSLGTDTDTQYF
CDR3 DNA: TGTGCTAGCAGCTTAGGGACGGACACAGATACGCAGTATTTT

J gene: TRBJ1-1
D gene: -
clone size: few
V gene: TRBV12-3/TRBV12-4
CDR3 protein: CASSATGPNTEAFF
CDR3 DNA: TGTGCCAGCAGCGCGACAGGACCGAACACTGAAGCTTTCTTT

J gene: TRBJ2-3
D gene: -
clone size: -
V gene: TRBV11-2
CDR3 protein: CASGLLGSTDTQYF
CDR3 DNA: TGTGCCAGCGGCTTACTTGGCAGCACAGATACGCAGTATTTT

J gene: TRBJ1-2
D gene: -
clone size: few
V gene: TRBV20-1
CDR3 protein: CSAGDGANYGYTF
CDR3 DNA: TGCAGTGCTGGGGACGGTGCTAACTATGGCTACACCTTC

J gene: TRBJ2-1
D gene: -
clone size: -
V gene: TRBV5-5
CDR3 protein: CASSLNPGDFNEQFF
CDR3 DNA: TGTGCCAGCAGCTTAAACCCGGGGGATTTCAATGAGCAGTTCTTC

J gene: TRBJ1-4
D gene: -
clone size: many
V gene: TRBV20-1
CDR3 protein: CSAPITNEKLFF
CDR3 DNA: TGCAGTGCCCCCATAACTAATGAAAAACTGTTTTTT

J gene: TRBJ2-7
D gene: TRBD1
clone size: few
V gene: TRBV11-2
CDR3 protein: CASSLGQGSTYEQYF
CDR3 DNA: TGTGCCAGCAGCTTAGGACAGGGGAGCACCTACGAGCAGTACTTC

J gene: TRBJ2-1
D gene: -
clone size: -
V gene: TRBV4-3
CDR3 protein: CASSQDLNRGNEQFF
CDR3 DNA: TGCGCCAGCAGCCAAGATTTGAACCGAGGGAATGAGCAGTTCTTC

J gene: TRBJ2-6
D gene: -
clone size: -
V gene: TRBV11-2
CDR3 protein: CASRKFRDSGANVLTF
CDR3 DNA: TGTGCCAGCAGGAAATTCAGGGACTCTGGGGCCAACGTCCTGACTTTC

J gene: TRBJ1-1
D gene: -
clone size: -
V gene: TRBV3-1
CDR3 protein: CASSQSGRNTEAFF
CDR3 DNA: TGTGCCAGCAGCCAATCGGGCAGGAACACTGAAGCTTTCTTT

J gene: TRBJ2-5
D gene: TRBD1
clone size: few
V gene: TRBV20-1
CDR3 protein: CSGTGGAETQYF
CDR3 DNA: TGCAGTGGAACAGGGGGCGCAGAGACCCAGTACTTC

J gene: TRBJ2-1
D gene: TRBD2
clone size: few
V gene: TRBV5-1
CDR3 protein: CASSGTSGSVGEQFF
CDR3 DNA: TGCGCCAGCAGCGGAACTAGCGGGAGTGTGGGTGAGCAGTTCTTC

J gene: TRBJ2-1
D gene: TRBD2
clone size: -
V gene: TRBV4-1
CDR3 protein: CASSMSGGAYNEQFF
CDR3 DNA: TGCGCCAGCAGCATGAGCGGGGGGGCCTACAATGAGCAGTTCTTC

J gene: TRBJ2-7
D gene: -
clone size: -
V gene: TRBV4-3
CDR3 protein: CASSQEPNTLLSSYEQYF
CDR3 DNA: TGCGCCAGCAGCCAAGAACCGAATACCCTATTGAGCTCCTACGAGCAGTACTTC

J gene: TRBJ2-5
D gene: TRBD2
clone size: few
V gene: TRBV10-3
CDR3 protein: CATGRGRENKETQYF
CDR3 DNA: TGTGCCACCGGACGAGGGCGGGAGAATAAAGAGACCCAGTACTTC

J gene: TRBJ2-5
D gene: -
clone size: few
V gene: TRBV20-1
CDR3 protein: CSARGGATGQGSAQYF
CDR3 DNA: TGCAGTGCTAGGGGCGGGGCGACAGGGCAAGGGAGTGCCCAGTACTTC

J gene: TRBJ1-3
D gene: TRBD1
clone size: few
V gene: TRBV7-2
CDR3 protein: CASSAGQGYSSGNTIYF
CDR3 DNA: TGTGCCAGCAGCGCCGGACAGGGCTACAGCTCTGGAAACACCATATATTTT

J gene: TRBJ2-7
D gene: TRBD2
clone size: -
V gene: TRBV7-3
CDR3 protein: CASSLGLAGVGEQYF
CDR3 DNA: TGTGCCAGCAGCTTAGGACTAGCGGGAGTCGGCGAGCAGTACTTC

J gene: TRBJ2-1
D gene: -
clone size: few
V gene: TRBV7-2
CDR3 protein: CASSNGPNNEQFF
CDR3 DNA: TGTGCCAGCAGCAACGGACCAAACAATGAGCAGTTCTTC

J gene: TRBJ2-7
D gene: -
clone size: -
V gene: TRBV15
CDR3 protein: CATSRDQTEQYF
CDR3 DNA: TGTGCCACCAGCAGAGATCAAACCGAGCAGTACTTC

J gene: TRBJ1-1
D gene: -
clone size: -
V gene: TRBV6-5
CDR3 protein: CASSSLDGGSTEAFF
CDR3 DNA: TGTGCCAGCAGTTCCCTGGATGGGGGTAGCACTGAAGCTTTCTTT

J gene: TRBJ1-2
D gene: -
clone size: few
V gene: TRBV7-2
CDR3 protein: CASSLGSANGYTF
CDR3 DNA: TGTGCCAGCAGCTTAGGGTCAGCGAATGGCTACACCTTC

J gene: TRBJ2-7
D gene: -
clone size: -
V gene: TRBV6-5
CDR3 protein: CASSYGQGGYYEQYF
CDR3 DNA: TGTGCCAGCAGCTACGGACAGGGAGGGTACTACGAGCAGTACTTC

J gene: TRBJ2-1
D gene: TRBD2
clone size: few
V gene: TRBV20-1
CDR3 protein: CSADRLAATYNEQFF
CDR3 DNA: TGCAGTGCTGACAGACTAGCCGCCACCTACAATGAGCAGTTCTTC